This TCR beta chain was captured in a study of T-cell reconstitution after alpha-beta-depleted transplantation in children. Regarding the study as a whole: Roughly two months post-transplant, alpha-beta T cells reportedly originated from several hundred graft clones that had expanded. Newly produced T cells mostly accounted for T-cell counts and diversity one year post-transplant. From surviving recipient T cells and thymic progenitors came the high day-60 TCRbeta diversity observed in some patients.

With 4 bases removed from V and 5 bases from J, the gap between germline ends came to 12 bases. The germline CDR1 and CDR2 sequences are SGHTA and FQGTGA. There are 14 residues in the CDR3. This clonotype showed up many times. Its target is not known. The authors prepared the TCRbeta library with unique molecular identifiers. TCRdb re-analysed the PCR reads in MiXCR, keeping a single row per CDR3 protein. The sample includes roughly 10,000 distinct CDR3 sequences, approximately 15% seen only once; the top ten take roughly 53%. Source: PBMCs, mostly from graft donor cells, taken 60 days after TCRalphabeta/CD19-depleted stem cell transplant. V and J are TRBV7-3 and TRBJ2-1; the D gene is possibly TRBD1 (6 bases). This sequence was found in a male patient aged 10 to 17 who had a stem cell transplant for acute lymphoblastic leukemia, so the T cells may come from the graft donor. The CDR3 loop is CASSSRGQNNEQFF. The CDR3 DNA reads as TGTGCCAGCAGCTCGAGGGGACAAAACAATGAGCAGTTCTTC.